Each of the 6 T cell receptor beta chains below was sequenced from the same sample in a study of cytomegalovirus exposure and HLA in healthy donors. With 60 Vbeta and 13 Jbeta primers, the PCR was carried out. Generated by immunoSEQ multiplex PCR, the TCRdb table keeps only in-frame clones and is missing some. The profile covers about 140,000 clones, with 70% to 80% appearing a single time and approximately 2.8% taken by the ten largest. Sample: PBMCs. The receptor set was obtained from a female donor in good health and CMV-seronegative.

The CDR3 region is CASSLQGKGNTIYF. The CDR3 region has the DNA TGCGCCAGCAGCCTACAGGGGAAGGGAAACACCATATATTTT. The chain joins TRBV5-1 to TRBJ1-3; 7 positions agree with TRBD1. Germline trimming cut 4 bases from V and 4 bases from J; bases unmatched to any gene: 5. The length of the CDR3 is 14 residues. Germline assignment: CDR1 SGHRS and CDR2 YFSETQ.

This chain links TRBV2 with TRBJ2-3; possible D gene TRBD2, 5 bases. The CDR3 totals 15 residues. In germline, CDR1 is SNHLY, CDR2 FYNNEI. V was clipped by 5 bases and J by 1 base, with 13 bases between them. This chain's CDR3 is CASSLLEIRTDTQYF. DNA for the CDR3: TGTGCCAGCAGTTTACTAGAGATTCGCACAGATACGCAGTATTTT.

The J gene is TRBJ1-2, the V gene TRBV27; D ambiguous. Germline-derived CDR1 and CDR2 are MNHEY and SMNVEV (reference sequence). Deletions cut 5 bases from V and 3 bases from J, with 10 bases between. This CDR3 region has 13 residues. CDR3 residues: CASSAGQDYGYTF. CDR3 nucleotide sequence: TGTGCCAGCAGTGCCGGTCAGGACTATGGCTACACCTTC.

This clone was seen a few times. The rearrangement uses TRBV4-1 and TRBJ2-2; possible D gene TRBD2, 7 bases. The CDR3 runs to 15 residues. The germline gives CDR1 MGHRA, CDR2 YSYEKL. V was clipped by 1 base and J by 7 bases, with 13 bases between them. The CDR3 loop reads CASSQVVGGGGELFF. The DNA for the CDR3 is TGCGCCAGCAGCCAAGTTGTGGGAGGGGGCGGGGAGCTGTTTTTT.

This chain uses TRBV5-4 with TRBJ2-7, with TRBD2 as a possible D gene (6 bases). This CDR3 is 14 amino acids long. Looked up from germline, CDR1 is SGHNT and CDR2 is YYREEE (reference sequence). V was trimmed by 0 bases and J by 6 bases, leaving 13 bases between them. The CDR3 spells CASSLGAGPREQYF. As DNA, the CDR3 is TGTGCCAGCAGCTTGGGGGCGGGACCCCGCGAGCAGTACTTC.

This chain joins TRBV6-5 and TRBJ1-2, with D hard to call. Germline CDR1 and CDR2: MNHEY and SVGAGI. The CDR3 covers 14 residues. V lost 3 bases and J lost 3, with 11 bases in between. The CDR3 loop is CASSYVWGDYGYTF. The CDR3 nucleotides read TGTGCCAGCAGTTATGTTTGGGGAGACTATGGCTACACCTTC.